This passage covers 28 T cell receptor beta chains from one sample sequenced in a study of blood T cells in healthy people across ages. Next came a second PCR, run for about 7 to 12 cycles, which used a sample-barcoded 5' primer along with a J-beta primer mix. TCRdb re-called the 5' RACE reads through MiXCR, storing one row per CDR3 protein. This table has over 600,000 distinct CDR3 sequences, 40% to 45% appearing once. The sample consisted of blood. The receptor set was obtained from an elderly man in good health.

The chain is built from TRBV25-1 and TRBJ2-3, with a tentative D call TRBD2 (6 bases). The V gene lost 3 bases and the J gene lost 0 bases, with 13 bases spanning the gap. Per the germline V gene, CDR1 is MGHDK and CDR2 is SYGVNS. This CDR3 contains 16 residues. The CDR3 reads CASSEGSGPSTDTQYF. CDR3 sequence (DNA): TGTGCCAGCAGTGAGGGTAGCGGCCCTAGCACAGATACGCAGTATTTT.

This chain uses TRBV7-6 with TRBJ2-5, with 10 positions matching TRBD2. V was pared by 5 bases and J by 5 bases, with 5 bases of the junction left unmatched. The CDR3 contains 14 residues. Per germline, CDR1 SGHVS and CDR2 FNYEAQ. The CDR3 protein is CASSQTSGVETQYF. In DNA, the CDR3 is TGTGCCAGCAGCCAAACTAGCGGGGTGGAGACCCAGTACTTC.

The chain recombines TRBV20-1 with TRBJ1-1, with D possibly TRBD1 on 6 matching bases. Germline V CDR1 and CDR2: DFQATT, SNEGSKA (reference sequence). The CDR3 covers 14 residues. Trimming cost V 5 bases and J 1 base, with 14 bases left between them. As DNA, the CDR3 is TGCAGTGCTGACTCGACAGGAACGAACACTGAAGCTTTCTTT. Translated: CSADSTGTNTEAFF.

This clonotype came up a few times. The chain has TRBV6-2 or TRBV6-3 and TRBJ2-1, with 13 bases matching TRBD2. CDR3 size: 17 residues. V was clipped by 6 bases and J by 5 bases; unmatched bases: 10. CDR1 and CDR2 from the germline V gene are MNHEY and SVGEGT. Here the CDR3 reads CASRIPQTSGRDNEQFF. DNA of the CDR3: TGTGCCAGCAGGATCCCCCAAACTAGCGGGAGGGACAATGAGCAGTTCTTC.

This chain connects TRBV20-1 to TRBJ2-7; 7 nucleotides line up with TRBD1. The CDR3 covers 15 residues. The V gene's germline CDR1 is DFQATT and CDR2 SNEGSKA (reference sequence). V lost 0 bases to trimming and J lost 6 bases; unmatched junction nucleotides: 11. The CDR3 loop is CSARDWAGGMGEQYF. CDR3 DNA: TGCAGTGCTAGAGATTGGGCAGGGGGTATGGGCGAGCAGTACTTC.

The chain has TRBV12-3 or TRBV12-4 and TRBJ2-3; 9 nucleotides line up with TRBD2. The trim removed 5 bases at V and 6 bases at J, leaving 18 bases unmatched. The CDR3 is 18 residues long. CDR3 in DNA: TGTGCCAGCAGTCCGAACCTAGGAGCTAGCGGGGACGCTGATACGCAGTATTTT. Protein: CASSPNLGASGDADTQYF.

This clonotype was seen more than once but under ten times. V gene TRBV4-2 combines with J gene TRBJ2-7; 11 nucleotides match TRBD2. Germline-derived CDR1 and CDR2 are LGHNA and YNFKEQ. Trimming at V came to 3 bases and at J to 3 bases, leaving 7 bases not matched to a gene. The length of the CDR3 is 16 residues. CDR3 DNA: TGTGCCAGCAGCCAGGATTCCGGGACTAGCGGCTACGAGCAGTACTTC. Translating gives CASSQDSGTSGYEQYF.

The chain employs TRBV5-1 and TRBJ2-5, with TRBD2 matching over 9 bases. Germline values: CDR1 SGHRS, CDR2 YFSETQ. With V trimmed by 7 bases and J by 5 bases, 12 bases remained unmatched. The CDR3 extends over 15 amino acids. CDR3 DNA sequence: TGCGCCAGCGGGATAGCGGGAGAGTCTTGGGAGACCCAGTACTTC. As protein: CASGIAGESWETQYF.

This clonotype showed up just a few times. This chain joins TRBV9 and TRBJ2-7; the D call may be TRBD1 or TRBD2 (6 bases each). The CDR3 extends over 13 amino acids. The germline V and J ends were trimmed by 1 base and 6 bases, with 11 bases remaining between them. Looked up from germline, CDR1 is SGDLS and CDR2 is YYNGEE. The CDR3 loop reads CASSVLGGGEQYF. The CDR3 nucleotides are TGTGCCAGCAGCGTATTGGGGGGCGGCGAGCAGTACTTC.

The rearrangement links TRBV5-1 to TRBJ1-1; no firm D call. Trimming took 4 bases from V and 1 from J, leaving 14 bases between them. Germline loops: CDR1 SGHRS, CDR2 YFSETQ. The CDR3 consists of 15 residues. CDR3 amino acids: CASSLQGPPNTEAFF. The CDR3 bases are TGCGCCAGCAGCCTTCAAGGACCCCCGAACACTGAAGCTTTCTTT.

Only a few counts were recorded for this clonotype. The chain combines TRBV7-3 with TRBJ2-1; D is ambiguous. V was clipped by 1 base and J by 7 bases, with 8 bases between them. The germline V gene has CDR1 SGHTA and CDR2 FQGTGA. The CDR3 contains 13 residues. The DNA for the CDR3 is TGTGCCAGCAGCTTAATAGCCGAAAATGAGCAGTTCTTC. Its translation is CASSLIAENEQFF.

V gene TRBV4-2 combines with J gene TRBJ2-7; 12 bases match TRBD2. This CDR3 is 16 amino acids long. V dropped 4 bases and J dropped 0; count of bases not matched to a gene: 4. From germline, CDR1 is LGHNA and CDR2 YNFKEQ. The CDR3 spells CASSPLAGGRSYEQYF. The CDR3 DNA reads TGTGCCAGCAGCCCACTAGCGGGAGGCCGCTCCTACGAGCAGTACTTC.

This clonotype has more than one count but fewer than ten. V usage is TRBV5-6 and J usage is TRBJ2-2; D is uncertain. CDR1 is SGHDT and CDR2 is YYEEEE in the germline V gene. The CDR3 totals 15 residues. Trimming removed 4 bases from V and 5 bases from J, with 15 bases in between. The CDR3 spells CASSPRRARTGELFF. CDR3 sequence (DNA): TGTGCCAGCAGCCCCCGCCGAGCGCGGACCGGGGAGCTGTTTTTT.

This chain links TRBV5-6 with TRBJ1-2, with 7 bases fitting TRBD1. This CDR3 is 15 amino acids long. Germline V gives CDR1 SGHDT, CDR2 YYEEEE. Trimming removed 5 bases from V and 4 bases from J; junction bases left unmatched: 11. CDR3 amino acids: CASSSGTEYFYGYTF. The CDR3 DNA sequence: TGTGCCAGCAGTTCCGGGACAGAATATTTCTATGGCTACACCTTC.

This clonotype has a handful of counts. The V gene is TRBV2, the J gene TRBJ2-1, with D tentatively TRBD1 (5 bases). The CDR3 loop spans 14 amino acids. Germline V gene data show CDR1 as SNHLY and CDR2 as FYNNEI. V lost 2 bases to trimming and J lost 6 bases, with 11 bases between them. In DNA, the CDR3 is TGTGCCAGCAGTGAAATTAAAGGGGCCAATGAGCAGTTCTTC. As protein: CASSEIKGANEQFF.

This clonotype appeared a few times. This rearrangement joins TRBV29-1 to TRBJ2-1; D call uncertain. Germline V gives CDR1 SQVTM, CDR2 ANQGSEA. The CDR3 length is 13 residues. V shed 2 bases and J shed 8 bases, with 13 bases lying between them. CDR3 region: CSVEPTTHDEQFF. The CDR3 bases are TGCAGCGTTGAACCAACTACTCATGATGAGCAGTTCTTC.

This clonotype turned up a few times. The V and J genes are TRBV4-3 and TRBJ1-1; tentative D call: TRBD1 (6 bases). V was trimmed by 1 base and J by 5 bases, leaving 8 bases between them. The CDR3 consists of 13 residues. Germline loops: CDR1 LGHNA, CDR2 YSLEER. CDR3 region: CASSQGTVTEAFF. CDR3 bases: TGCGCCAGCAGCCAAGGGACAGTTACTGAAGCTTTCTTT.

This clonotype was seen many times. This chain's CDR3 is CASSLDLTTGVGQYF. Written as DNA, the CDR3 is TGTGCCAGCAGCTTAGACCTTACTACAGGGGTGGGGCAGTACTTC. The chain uses TRBV11-2 and TRBJ2-7; 7 bases fit TRBD1. Germline loops: CDR1 SGHAT, CDR2 FQNNGV. The ends lost 0 bases at V and 9 bases at J; junction bases unmatched: 11. This CDR3 has 15 residues. Full variable domain (remainder filled in from reference TRBV11-2 and TRBJ2-7): EAGVAQSPRYKIIEKRQSVAFWCNPISGHATLYWYQQILGQGPKLLIQFQNNGVVDDSQLPKDRFSAERLKGVDSTLKIQPAKLEDSAVYLCASSLDLTTGVGQYFGPGTRLTVT.

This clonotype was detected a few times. CDR3 bases: TGTGCCAGCAGCAAGGGCAGGGCGAGCTCCTATAATTCACCCCTCCACTTT. Protein: CASSKGRASSYNSPLHF. The V gene is TRBV21-1, the J gene TRBJ1-6; the table's D call of TRBD1 was not tested on the DNA. TRBV21-1 is tagged as a pseudogene. This CDR3 is built from 17 residues.

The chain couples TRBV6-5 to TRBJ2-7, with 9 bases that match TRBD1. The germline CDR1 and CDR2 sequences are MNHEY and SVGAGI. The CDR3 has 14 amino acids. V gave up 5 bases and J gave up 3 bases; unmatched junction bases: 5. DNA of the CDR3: TGTGCCAGCAGTCGGACAGGGGATCGCTACGAGCAGTACTTC. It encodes CASSRTGDRYEQYF.

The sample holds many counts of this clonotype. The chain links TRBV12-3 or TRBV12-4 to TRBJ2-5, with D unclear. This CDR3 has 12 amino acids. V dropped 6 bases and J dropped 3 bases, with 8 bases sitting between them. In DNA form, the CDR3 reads TGTGCCAGCAGCATTAGAGAAGAGACCCAGTACTTC. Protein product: CASSIREETQYF.

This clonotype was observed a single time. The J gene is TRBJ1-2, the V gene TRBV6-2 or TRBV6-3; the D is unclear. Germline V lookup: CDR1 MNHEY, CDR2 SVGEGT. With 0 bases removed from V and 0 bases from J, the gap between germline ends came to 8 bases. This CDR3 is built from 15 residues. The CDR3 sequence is CASSYSGSPNYGYTF. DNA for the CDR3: TGTGCCAGCAGTTACTCCGGGAGCCCTAACTATGGCTACACCTTC.

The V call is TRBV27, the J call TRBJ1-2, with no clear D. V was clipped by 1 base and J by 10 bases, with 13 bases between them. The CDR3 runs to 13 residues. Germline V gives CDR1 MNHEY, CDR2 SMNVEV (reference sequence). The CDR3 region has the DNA TGTGCCAGCAGTTTATGGCAGCCCCCGGTCTACACCTTC. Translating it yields CASSLWQPPVYTF.

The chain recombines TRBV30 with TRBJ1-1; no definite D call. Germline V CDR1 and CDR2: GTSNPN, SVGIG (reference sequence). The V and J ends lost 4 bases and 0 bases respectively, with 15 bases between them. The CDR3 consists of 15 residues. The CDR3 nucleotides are TGTGCCTGGACTATTCGTGCGACTGTGAACACTGAAGCTTTCTTT. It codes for CAWTIRATVNTEAFF.

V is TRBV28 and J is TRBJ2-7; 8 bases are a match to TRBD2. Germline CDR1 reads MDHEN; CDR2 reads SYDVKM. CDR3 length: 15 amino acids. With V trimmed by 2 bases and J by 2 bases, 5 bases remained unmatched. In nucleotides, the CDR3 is TGTGCCAGCAGTTTAAGGGGGACTAGGGCCTACGAGCAGTACTTC. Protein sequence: CASSLRGTRAYEQYF.

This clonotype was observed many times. The CDR3 region is CATSSYNSPLHF. The CDR3 nucleotides are TGTGCCACAAGCTCCTATAATTCACCCCTCCACTTT. The rearrangement joins TRBV15 to TRBJ1-6; no firm D call. The CDR3 has 12 amino acids. In germline, CDR1 is LNHNV, CDR2 YYDKDF (reference sequence). V lost 9 bases, J lost 0 bases, and 3 bases lay in between.

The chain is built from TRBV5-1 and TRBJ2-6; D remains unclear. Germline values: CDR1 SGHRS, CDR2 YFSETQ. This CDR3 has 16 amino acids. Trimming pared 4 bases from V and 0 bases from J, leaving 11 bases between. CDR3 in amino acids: CASSPGPSSGANVLTF. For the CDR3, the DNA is TGCGCCAGCAGCCCCGGGCCCAGCTCTGGGGCCAACGTCCTGACTTTC.

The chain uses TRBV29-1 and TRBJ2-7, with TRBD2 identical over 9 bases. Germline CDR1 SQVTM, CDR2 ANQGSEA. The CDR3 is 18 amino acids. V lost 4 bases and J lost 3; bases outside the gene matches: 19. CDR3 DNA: TGCAGCGTTGGAGGACGCGTTAGCGGGAGTAGGGGTGTCTACGAGCAGTACTTC. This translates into CSVGGRVSGSRGVYEQYF.